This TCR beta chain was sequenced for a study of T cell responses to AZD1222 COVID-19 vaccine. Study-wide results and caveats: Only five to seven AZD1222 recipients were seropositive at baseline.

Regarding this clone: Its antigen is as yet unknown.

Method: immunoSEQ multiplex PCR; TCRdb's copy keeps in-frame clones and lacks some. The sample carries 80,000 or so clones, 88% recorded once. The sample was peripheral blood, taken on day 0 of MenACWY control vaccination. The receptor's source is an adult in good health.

CDR3 in amino acids: CATYSPRRRGMDIQYF. The DNA for the CDR3 is TGTGCCACCTATTCACCCCGTCGGAGGGGGATGGACATTCAGTACTTC. This rearrangement joins TRBV21-1 to TRBJ2-4. TRBV21-1 is given as a pseudogene. CDR3 size: 16 residues.